This entry is about one T cell receptor (beta chain). Trimming stripped 5 bases from V and 8 bases from J, with 12 bases between. The CDR3 is made up of 12 amino acids. Germline lookup yields CDR1 SGHTA and CDR2 FQGNSA. These data originate in a study of blood T cell repertoires in COVID-19. As for the study in general: From T cells, B-cell-depleted T cells, or PBMCs came the material, which was cDNA or gDNA.

In the original analysis: Amplification of reference gene primers provided the estimated nucleated cell counts. Here immunoSEQ multiplex PCR was the method, and the copy in TCRdb shows in-frame clones only, minus some. That table supplies the V and J calls and clone size; D and trimming were determined from the DNA. Altogether around 300,000 clones are present, around 88% being singletons, with the ten largest covering 6% to 7%. Assignment of participants to cohorts was predicated upon participant-reported clinical history. All recovered Cohort 3 donors got two negative PCRs, got clearance, or saw symptom resolution.

Sequenced sample: PBMCs or T cells enriched from blood (not recorded which). The source of this sequence is a woman aged 40-49 years who had recovered from COVID-19. The genes are TRBV7-2 and TRBJ1-2; no clear D gene. The CDR3 is CASSMLVWGYTF. The CDR3 nucleotides read TGTGCCAGCAGCATGCTAGTGTGGGGCTACACCTTC.